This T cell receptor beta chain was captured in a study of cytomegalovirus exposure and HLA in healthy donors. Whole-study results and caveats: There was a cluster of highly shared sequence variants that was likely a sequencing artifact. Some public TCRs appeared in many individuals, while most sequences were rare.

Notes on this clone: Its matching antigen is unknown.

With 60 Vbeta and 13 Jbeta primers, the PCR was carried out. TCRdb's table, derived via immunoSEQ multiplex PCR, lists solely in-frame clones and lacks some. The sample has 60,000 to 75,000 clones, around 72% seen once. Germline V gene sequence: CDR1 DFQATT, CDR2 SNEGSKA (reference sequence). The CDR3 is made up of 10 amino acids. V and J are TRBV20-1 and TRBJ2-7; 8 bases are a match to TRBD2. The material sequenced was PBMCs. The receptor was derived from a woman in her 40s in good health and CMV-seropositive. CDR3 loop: CTGGNYEQYF. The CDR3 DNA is TGCACGGGGGGGAACTACGAGCAGTACTTC.